This T cell receptor (beta chain) was sequenced in a study of cytomegalovirus exposure and HLA in healthy donors. PCR employed 60 Vbeta and 13 Jbeta primers. Sequencing was performed with immunoSEQ multiplex PCR; in TCRdb, only in-frame clones are kept and a portion is missing. Recorded for this sample: 150,000 to 200,000 clones. V lost 6 bases, J lost 5 bases, and 16 bases stayed unmatched. Germline values: CDR1 SNHLY, CDR2 FYNNEI. This CDR3 comprises 18 residues. A note on this clone: The target antigen is unknown.

Participants comprised healthy donors of bone marrow. Whole-study results and caveats: TRBV6-2, TRBV6-3 and other indistinguishable V segments were excluded. Reported performance of the classifier showed diagnosis of cytomegalovirus status with high specificity and sensitivity.

The sample was PBMCs. The receptor was derived from a woman in her late teens or twenties in good health and CMV-seropositive. V is TRBV2 and J is TRBJ1-4; TRBD1 agrees at 9 bases. The CDR3 DNA is TGTGCCAGCAGCGTCTCCGGACAGGGGCACGCAGGAAATGAAAAACTGTTTTTT. Its translation: CASSVSGQGHAGNEKLFF. Supplemented by reference TRBV2 and TRBJ1-4, the full variable domain reads EPEVTQTPSHQVTQMGQEVILRCVPISNHLYFYWYRQILGQKVEFLVSFYNNEISEKSEIFDDQFSVERPDGSNFTLKIRSTKLEDSAMYFCASSVSGQGHAGNEKLFFGSGTQLSVL.